The clone carrying this T cell receptor (beta chain) has only a few counts. The antigen remains undetermined. Transcripts of RNA were the source for amplifying TCR beta CDR3 regions. Second-round multiplex PCR came after first-round RT-PCR with HTBI primers. TCRdb independently ran MiXCR on the multiplex PCR reads; one entry per CDR3 protein. The sample holds fewer than 600,000 distinct CDR3 sequences, around 14% seen once. This sample is drawn from a study of Graves' ophthalmopathy and Graves' hyperthyroidism. Study-level information: The blood sample was drawn at first diagnosis and before any treatment. Findings of the study overall: Separation of ophthalmopathy from stable hyperthyroidism was achieved by a 13-signature model, at 85% to 90% sensitivity and around 81% specificity.

CDR3 length equals 15 residues. Germline V gene sequence: CDR1 SGHAT, CDR2 FQNNGV. V lost 5 bases, J lost 4 bases, and 17 bases lay in between. Under 3 months in duration, the ophthalmopathy in affected donors had moderate-to-severe activity, CAS ≥3 and NOSPECS ≥4. The chain combines TRBV11-2 with TRBJ2-5, with D perhaps matching TRBD1 (5 bases). The clonotype was recovered from a woman under 40 with Graves' ophthalmopathy. Sequencing was carried out using blood. CDR3 amino acids: CASSATAGILETQYF. The CDR3 DNA reads as TGTGCCAGCAGCGCCACTGCAGGGATCTTAGAGACCCAGTACTTC.